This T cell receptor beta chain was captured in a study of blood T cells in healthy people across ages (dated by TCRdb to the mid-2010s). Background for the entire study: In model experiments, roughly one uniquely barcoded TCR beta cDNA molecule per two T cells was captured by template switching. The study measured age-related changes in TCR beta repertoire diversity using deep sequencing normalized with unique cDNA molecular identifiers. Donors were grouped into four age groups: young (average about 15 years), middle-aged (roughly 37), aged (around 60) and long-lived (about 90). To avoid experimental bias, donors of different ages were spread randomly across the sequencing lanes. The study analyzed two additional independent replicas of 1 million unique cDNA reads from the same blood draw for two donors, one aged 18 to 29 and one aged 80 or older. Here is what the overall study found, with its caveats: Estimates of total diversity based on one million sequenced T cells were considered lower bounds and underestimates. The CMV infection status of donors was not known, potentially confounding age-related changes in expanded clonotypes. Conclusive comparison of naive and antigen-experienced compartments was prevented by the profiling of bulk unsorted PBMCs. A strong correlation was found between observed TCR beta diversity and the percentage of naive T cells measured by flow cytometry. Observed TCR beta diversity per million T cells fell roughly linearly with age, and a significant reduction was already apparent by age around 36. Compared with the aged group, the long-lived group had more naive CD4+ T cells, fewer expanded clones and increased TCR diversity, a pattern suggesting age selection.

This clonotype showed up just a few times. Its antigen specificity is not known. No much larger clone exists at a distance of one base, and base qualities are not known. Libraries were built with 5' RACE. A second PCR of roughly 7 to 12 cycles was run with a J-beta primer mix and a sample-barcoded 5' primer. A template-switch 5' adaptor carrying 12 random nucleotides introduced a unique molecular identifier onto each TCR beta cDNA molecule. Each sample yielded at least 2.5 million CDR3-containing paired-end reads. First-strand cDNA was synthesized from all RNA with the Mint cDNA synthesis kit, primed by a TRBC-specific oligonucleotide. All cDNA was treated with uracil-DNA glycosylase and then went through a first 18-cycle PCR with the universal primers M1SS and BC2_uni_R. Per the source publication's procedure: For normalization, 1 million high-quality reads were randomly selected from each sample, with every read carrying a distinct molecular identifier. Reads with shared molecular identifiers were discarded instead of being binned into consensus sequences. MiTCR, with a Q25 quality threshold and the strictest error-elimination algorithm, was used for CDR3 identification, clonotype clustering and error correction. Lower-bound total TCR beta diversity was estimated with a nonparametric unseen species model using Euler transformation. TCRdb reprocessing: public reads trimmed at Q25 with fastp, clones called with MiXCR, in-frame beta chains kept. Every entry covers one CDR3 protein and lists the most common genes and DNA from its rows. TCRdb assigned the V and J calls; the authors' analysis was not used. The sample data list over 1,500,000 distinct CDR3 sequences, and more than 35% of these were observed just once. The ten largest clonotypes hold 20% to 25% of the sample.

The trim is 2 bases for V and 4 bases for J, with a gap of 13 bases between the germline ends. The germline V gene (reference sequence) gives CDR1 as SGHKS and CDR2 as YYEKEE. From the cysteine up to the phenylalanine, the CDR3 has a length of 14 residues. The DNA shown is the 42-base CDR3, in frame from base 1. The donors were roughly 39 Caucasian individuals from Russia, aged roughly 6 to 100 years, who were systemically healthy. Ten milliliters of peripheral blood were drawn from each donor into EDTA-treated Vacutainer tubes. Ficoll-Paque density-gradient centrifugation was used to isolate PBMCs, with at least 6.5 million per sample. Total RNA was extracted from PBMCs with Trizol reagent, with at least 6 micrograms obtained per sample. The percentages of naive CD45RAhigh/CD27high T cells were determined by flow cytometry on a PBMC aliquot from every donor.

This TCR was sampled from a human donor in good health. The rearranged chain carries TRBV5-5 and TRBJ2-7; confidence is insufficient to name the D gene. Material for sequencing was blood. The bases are TGTGCCAGCAGCTTCGTTGGTGTTGATTACGAGCAGTACTTC. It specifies CASSFVGVDYEQYF.